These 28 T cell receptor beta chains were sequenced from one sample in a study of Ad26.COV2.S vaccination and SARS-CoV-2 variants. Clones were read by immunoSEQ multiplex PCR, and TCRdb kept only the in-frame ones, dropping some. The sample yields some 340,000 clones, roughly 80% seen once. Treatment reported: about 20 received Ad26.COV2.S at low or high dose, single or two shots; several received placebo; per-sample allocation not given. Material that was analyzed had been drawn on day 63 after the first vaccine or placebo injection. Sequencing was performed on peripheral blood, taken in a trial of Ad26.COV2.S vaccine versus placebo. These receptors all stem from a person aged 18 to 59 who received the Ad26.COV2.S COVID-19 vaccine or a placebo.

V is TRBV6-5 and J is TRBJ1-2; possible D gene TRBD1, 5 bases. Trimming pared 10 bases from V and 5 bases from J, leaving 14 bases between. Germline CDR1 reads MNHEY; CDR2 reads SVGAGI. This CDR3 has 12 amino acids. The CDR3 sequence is CATQGAWYGYTF. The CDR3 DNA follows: TGTGCCACCCAAGGGGCTTGGTATGGCTACACCTTC.

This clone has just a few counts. CDR3 protein: CASSEKTGGRSDGYTF. The CDR3 DNA sequence: TGTGCCAGCAGCGAGAAAACGGGGGGGAGATCAGATGGCTACACCTTC. The chain combines TRBV9 with TRBJ1-2; D might be TRBD1 (5 bases). Trimming left V 3 bases short and J 6 bases short, with 21 bases between. The CDR3 is 16 amino acids. Germline CDR1 and CDR2: SGDLS and YYNGEE.

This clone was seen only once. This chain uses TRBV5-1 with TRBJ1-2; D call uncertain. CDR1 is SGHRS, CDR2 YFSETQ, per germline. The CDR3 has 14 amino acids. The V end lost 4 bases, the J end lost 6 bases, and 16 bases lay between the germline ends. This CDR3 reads CASSPGSDFHGYTF. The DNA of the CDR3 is TGCGCCAGCAGCCCGGGCTCTGACTTTCATGGCTACACCTTC.

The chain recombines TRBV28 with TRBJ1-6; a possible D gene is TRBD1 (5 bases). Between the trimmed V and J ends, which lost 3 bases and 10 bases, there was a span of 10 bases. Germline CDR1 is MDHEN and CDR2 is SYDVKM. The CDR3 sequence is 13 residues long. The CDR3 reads CASSFGGGSPLHF. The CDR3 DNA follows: TGTGCCAGCAGTTTTGGGGGGGGATCACCCCTCCACTTT.

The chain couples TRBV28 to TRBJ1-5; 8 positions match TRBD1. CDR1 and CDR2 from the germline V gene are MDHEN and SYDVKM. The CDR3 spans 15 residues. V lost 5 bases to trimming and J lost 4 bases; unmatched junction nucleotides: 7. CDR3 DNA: TGTGCCAGCAGTAACCGGGACAGGCTAAATCAGCCCCAGCATTTT. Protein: CASSNRDRLNQPQHF. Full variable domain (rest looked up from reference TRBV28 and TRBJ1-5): DVKVTQSSRYLVKRTGEKVFLECVQDMDHENMFWYRQDPGLGLRLIYFSYDVKMKEKGDIPEGYSVSREKKERFSLILESASTNQTSMYLCASSNRDRLNQPQHFGDGTRLSIL.

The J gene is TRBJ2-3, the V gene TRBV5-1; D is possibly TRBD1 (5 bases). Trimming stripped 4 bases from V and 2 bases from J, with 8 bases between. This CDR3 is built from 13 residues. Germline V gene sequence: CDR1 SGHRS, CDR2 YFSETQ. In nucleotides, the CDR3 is TGCGCCAGCAGCCAGGGTCCCACAGATACGCAGTATTTT. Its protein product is CASSQGPTDTQYF.

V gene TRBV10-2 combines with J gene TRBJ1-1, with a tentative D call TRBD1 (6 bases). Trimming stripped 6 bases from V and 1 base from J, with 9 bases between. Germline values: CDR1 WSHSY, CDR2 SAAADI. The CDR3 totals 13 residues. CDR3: CASRGTQNTEAFF. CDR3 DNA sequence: TGCGCCAGCAGAGGGACACAGAACACTGAAGCTTTCTTT.

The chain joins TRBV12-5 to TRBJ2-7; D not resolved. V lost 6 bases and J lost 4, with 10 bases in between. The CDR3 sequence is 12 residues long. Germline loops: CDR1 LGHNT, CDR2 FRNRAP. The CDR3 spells CASGPDGYEQYF. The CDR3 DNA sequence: TGTGCTAGTGGCCCAGACGGTTACGAGCAGTACTTC.

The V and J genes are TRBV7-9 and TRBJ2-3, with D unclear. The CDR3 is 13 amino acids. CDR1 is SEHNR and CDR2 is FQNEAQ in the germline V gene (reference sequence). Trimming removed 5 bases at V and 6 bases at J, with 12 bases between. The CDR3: CASSLPLEDTQYF. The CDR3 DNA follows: TGTGCCAGCAGCCTCCCACTTGAGGATACGCAGTATTTT.

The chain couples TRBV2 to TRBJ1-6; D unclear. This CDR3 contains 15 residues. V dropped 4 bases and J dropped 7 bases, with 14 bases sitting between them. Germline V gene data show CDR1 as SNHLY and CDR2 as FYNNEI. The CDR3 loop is CASSVGREQNSPLHF. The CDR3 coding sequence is TGTGCCAGCAGTGTCGGCAGAGAACAAAATTCACCCCTCCACTTT.

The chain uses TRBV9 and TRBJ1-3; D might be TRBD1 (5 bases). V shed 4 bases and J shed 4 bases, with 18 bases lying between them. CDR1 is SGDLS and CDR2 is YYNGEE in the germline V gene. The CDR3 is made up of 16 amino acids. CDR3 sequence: CASSPHRPGSGNTIYF. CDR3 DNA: TGTGCCAGCAGCCCCCATCGGCCAGGGAGCGGAAACACCATATATTTT.

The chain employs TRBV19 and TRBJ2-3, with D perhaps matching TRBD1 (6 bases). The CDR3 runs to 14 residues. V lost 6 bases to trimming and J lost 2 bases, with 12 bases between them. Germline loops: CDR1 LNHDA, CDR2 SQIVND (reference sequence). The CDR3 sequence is CASRDSRFTDTQYF. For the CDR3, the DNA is TGTGCCAGTAGGGACAGCCGATTCACAGATACGCAGTATTTT.

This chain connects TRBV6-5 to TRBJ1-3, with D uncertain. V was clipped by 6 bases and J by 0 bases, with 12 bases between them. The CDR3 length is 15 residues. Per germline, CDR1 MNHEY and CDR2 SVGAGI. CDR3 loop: CASRNKAFSGNTIYF. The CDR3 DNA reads TGTGCCAGCAGGAATAAGGCATTCTCTGGAAACACCATATATTTT.

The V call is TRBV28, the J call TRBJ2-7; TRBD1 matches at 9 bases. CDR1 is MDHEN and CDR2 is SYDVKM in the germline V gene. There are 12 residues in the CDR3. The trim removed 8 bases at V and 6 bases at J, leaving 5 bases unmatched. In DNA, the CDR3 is TGTGCCAGCGGGACAGGGTTAGTCGAGCAGTACTTC. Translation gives CASGTGLVEQYF.

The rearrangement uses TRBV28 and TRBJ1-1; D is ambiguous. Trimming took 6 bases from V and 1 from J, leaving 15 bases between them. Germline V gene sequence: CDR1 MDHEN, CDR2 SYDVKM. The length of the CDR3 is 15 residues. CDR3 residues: CASSRLSSGNTEAFF. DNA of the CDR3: TGTGCCAGCAGCCGACTGAGCTCTGGGAACACTGAAGCTTTCTTT. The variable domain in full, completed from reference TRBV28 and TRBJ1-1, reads DVKVTQSSRYLVKRTGEKVFLECVQDMDHENMFWYRQDPGLGLRLIYFSYDVKMKEKGDIPEGYSVSREKKERFSLILESASTNQTSMYLCASSRLSSGNTEAFFGQGTRLTVV.

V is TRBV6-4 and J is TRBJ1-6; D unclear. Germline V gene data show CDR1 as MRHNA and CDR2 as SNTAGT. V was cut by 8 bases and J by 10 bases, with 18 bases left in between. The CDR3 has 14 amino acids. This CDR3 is CASRVVTMGSPLHF. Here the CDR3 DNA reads TGTGCCAGCCGTGTCGTTACTATGGGCTCACCCCTCCACTTT.

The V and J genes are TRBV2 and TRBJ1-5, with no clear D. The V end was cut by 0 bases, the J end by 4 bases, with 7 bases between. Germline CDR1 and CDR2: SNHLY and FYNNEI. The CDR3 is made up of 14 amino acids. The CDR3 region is CASSEASRNQPQHF. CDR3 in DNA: TGTGCCAGCAGTGAAGCTAGCCGAAATCAGCCCCAGCATTTT. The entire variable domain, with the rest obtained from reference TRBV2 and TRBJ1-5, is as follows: EPEVTQTPSHQVTQMGQEVILRCVPISNHLYFYWYRQILGQKVEFLVSFYNNEISEKSEIFDDQFSVERPDGSNFTLKIRSTKLEDSAMYFCASSEASRNQPQHFGDGTRLSIL.

The CDR3 bases are TGTGCCACCAGCAGAGAGCAAAGCGGGGAATCACCCCTCCACTTT. This sequence encodes CATSREQSGESPLHF. The chain combines TRBV15 with TRBJ1-6; no reliable D call. Trimming took off 0 bases at V and 10 bases at J, with 13 bases between the two ends. CDR3 length: 15 amino acids. Germline CDR1 and CDR2: LNHNV and YYDKDF (reference sequence). The full variable domain, its missing parts supplied by reference TRBV15 and TRBJ1-6, is DAMVIQNPRYQVTQFGKPVTLSCSQTLNHNVMYWYQQKSSQAPKLLFHYYDKDFNNEADTPDNFQSRRPNTSFCFLDIRSPGLGDTAMYLCATSREQSGESPLHFGNGTRLTVT.

CDR3 sequence: CASSTGDLNTDTQYF. Here the CDR3 DNA reads TGTGCCAGCAGTACAGGGGACCTTAACACAGATACGCAGTATTTT. This chain uses TRBV28 with TRBJ2-3, with 7 bases that match TRBD1. From germline, CDR1 is MDHEN and CDR2 SYDVKM. The CDR3 contains 15 residues. With 5 bases clipped from V and 2 bases from J, the junction kept 7 bases outside the gene matches.

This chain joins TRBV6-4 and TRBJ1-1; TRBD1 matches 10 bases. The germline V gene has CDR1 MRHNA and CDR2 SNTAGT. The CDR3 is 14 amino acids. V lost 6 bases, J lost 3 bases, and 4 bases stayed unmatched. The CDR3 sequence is CASRRQGADTEAFF. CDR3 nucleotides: TGTGCCAGCAGAAGACAGGGGGCGGACACTGAAGCTTTCTTT.

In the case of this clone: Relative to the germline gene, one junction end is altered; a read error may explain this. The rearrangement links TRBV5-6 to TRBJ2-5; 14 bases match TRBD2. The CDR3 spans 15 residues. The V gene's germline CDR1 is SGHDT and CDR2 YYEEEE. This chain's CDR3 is CAGSSGTSGGETQYF. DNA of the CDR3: TGTGCCGGCAGCTCCGGGACTAGCGGGGGAGAGACCCAGTACTTC.

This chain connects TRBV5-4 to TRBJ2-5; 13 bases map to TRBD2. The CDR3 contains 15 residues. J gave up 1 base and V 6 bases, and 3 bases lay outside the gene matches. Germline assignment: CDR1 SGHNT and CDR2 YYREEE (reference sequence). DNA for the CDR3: TGTGCCAGCAAAGGGACTAGCGGGGTCCAAGAGACCCAGTACTTC. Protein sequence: CASKGTSGVQETQYF.

In nucleotides, the CDR3 is TGTGCCAGCAGGCAGACAGAAACTTCCCTCTACGAGCAGTACTTC. This sequence encodes CASRQTETSLYEQYF. The rearrangement uses TRBV6-5 and TRBJ2-7, with D tentatively TRBD1 (5 bases). V lost 6 bases and J lost 3, with 18 bases in between. CDR1 is MNHEY and CDR2 is SVGAGI in the germline V gene. This CDR3 region has 15 residues.

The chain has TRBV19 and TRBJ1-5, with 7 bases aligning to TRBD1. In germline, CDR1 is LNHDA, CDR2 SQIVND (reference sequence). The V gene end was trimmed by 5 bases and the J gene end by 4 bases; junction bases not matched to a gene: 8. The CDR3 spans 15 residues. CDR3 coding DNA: TGTGCCAGTAGTCTAGGGACAGCGGATAATCAGCCCCAGCATTTT. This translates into CASSLGTADNQPQHF.

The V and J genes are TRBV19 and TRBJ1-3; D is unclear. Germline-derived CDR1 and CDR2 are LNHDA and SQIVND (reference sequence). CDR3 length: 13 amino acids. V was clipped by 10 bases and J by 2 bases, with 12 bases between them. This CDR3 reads CATLTPTGNTIYF. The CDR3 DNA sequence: TGTGCCACCCTAACCCCAACTGGAAACACCATATATTTT.

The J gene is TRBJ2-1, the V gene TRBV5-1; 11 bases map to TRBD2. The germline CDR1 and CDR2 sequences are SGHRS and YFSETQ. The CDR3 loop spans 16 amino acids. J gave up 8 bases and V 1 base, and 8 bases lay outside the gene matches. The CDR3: CASSLFSGGANHEQFF. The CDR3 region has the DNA TGCGCCAGCAGCTTGTTTAGCGGGGGGGCAAATCATGAGCAGTTCTTC.

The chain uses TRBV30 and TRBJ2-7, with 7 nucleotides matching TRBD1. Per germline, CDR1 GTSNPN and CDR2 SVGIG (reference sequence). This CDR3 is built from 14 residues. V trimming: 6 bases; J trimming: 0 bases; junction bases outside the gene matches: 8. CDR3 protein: CACTGRDSSYEQYF. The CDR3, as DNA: TGTGCCTGCACGGGCCGGGACAGCTCCTACGAGCAGTACTTC.

The CDR3, as DNA: TGTGCCAGCAGCAGCCGGGACCGCAGCAATCAGCCCCAGCATTTT. Amino acid sequence: CASSSRDRSNQPQHF. The chain uses TRBV7-8 and TRBJ1-5; D is possibly TRBD1 (5 bases). V was cut by 5 bases and J by 1 base, with 12 bases left in between. The CDR3 has 15 residues. CDR1 and CDR2 (germline): SGHVS, FQNEAQ. The variable domain in full, completed from reference TRBV7-8 and TRBJ1-5, reads GAGVSQSPRYKVAKRGQDVALRCDPISGHVSLFWYQQALGQGPEFLTYFQNEAQLDKSGLPSDRFFAERPEGSVSTLKIQRTQQEDSAVYLCASSSRDRSNQPQHFGDGTRLSIL.